The 23 T cell receptor beta chains below were found in one sample sequenced in a study of vaccination effects on CD4 cells after COVID-19. The antigens for these receptors are not known. This table comes from immunoSEQ multiplex PCR, and its TCRdb copy is limited to in-frame clones, with some not included. The profile covers about 43,000 clones, with 70% to 80% appearing a single time and under 14% taken by the ten largest. Sequencing followed a ViraFEST assay step that expanded antigen-specific CD4+ T cells with viral peptide pools. Isolation of CD4+ T cells took place after about nine days of culture. No vaccinee had earlier SARS-CoV-2 infection, and nucleocapsid antibodies were negative. The sequences come from CD4+ T cells from PBMCs cultured with SARS-CoV-2 spike peptides, collected before COVID-19 vaccination. These receptors were obtained from a human donor who received a COVID-19 vaccine.

The CDR3 DNA follows: TGTGCCAGCAGCCTGGACGCCGGACAATGGGGCTACACCTTC. Translation gives CASSLDAGQWGYTF. The chain combines TRBV9 with TRBJ1-2, with D possibly being TRBD1 (5 bases). Looked up from germline, CDR1 is SGDLS and CDR2 is YYNGEE. The CDR3 runs to 14 residues. Trimming took 4 bases from V and 8 from J, leaving 18 bases between them.

A single count supports this clone. The chain recombines TRBV6-5 with TRBJ1-6; D possibly corresponds to TRBD1 (5 bases). This CDR3 comprises 15 residues. Germline CDR1 MNHEY, CDR2 SVGAGI. Trimming removed 0 bases at V and 5 bases at J, with 8 bases between. The CDR3 region has the DNA TGTGCCAGCAGTTACTCGGGACGGGATAATTCACCCCTCCACTTT. As protein: CASSYSGRDNSPLHF.

The chain carries TRBV19 and TRBJ2-2; D is unresolved. The CDR3 has 13 residues. The germline CDR1 and CDR2 sequences are LNHDA and SQIVND (reference sequence). Between the trimmed V and J ends, which lost 1 base and 7 bases, there was a span of 7 bases. CDR3 sequence (DNA): TGTGCCAGTAGTATAGTAGGCGGCGGGGAGCTGTTTTTT. This translates into CASSIVGGGELFF.

This sequence joins TRBV28 and TRBJ2-6; TRBD1 agrees at 7 bases. Germline values: CDR1 MDHEN, CDR2 SYDVKM. J gave up 0 bases and V 5 bases, and 7 bases lay outside the gene matches. This CDR3 is 17 amino acids long. CDR3 protein: CASSQTGLSSGANVLTF. CDR3 in DNA: TGTGCCAGCAGTCAGACAGGGCTCAGCTCTGGGGCCAACGTCCTGACTTTC.

The V and J genes are TRBV10-1 and TRBJ2-5, with TRBD2 matching 10 bases. This CDR3 is 16 amino acids long. Trimming cost V 0 bases and J 3 bases; bases outside gene matches: 4. Germline V gene data show CDR1 as WNHNN and CDR2 as SYGVQD (reference sequence). CDR3 protein: CASSESLAGAKETQYF. The CDR3 DNA is TGCGCCAGCAGTGAGTCTCTAGCGGGGGCGAAAGAGACCCAGTACTTC.

The chain has TRBV6-6 and TRBJ1-1, with a tentative D call TRBD1 (5 bases). The CDR3 contains 14 residues. CDR1 is MNHNY and CDR2 is SVGAGI in the germline V gene (reference sequence). V dropped 2 bases and J dropped 5 bases, with 12 bases sitting between them. The CDR3 DNA is TGTGCCAGCAGTTACAAGGGGCCGAGGACTGAAGCTTTCTTT. This codes for CASSYKGPRTEAFF.

The gene calls are TRBV2 and TRBJ1-1; no clear D gene. With 3 bases removed from V and 0 bases from J, the gap between germline ends came to 11 bases. The CDR3 has 15 residues. Germline CDR1 and CDR2: SNHLY and FYNNEI. This chain's CDR3 is CASSEGGGMNTEAFF. The CDR3 DNA sequence: TGTGCCAGCAGTGAGGGTGGCGGTATGAACACTGAAGCTTTCTTT. The full variable domain, completed using reference TRBV2 and TRBJ1-1, is EPEVTQTPSHQVTQMGQEVILRCVPISNHLYFYWYRQILGQKVEFLVSFYNNEISEKSEIFDDQFSVERPDGSNFTLKIRSTKLEDSAMYFCASSEGGGMNTEAFFGQGTRLTVV.

The CDR3 region is CASRRDRGTDTQYF. The CDR3, as DNA: TGTGCCAGCAGAAGGGACAGGGGCACAGATACGCAGTATTTT. This chain connects TRBV7-2 to TRBJ2-3; TRBD1 aligns across 9 bases. The germline CDR1 and CDR2 sequences are SGHTA and FQGNSA. The CDR3 has 14 amino acids. After removal of 6 bases from V and 1 base from J, the junction contained 2 bases not matched to a gene.

The gene calls are TRBV18 and TRBJ2-7, with TRBD1 matching 7 bases. The CDR3 totals 14 residues. From germline, CDR1 is KGHSH and CDR2 LQKENI. V trimming: 3 bases; J trimming: 4 bases; junction bases outside the gene matches: 6. CDR3 in amino acids: CASSPNRDSYEQYV. The DNA for the CDR3 is TGTGCCAGCTCACCGAACCGGGACAGTTACGAGCAGTACGTC.

The chain links TRBV6-5 to TRBJ1-2, with TRBD1 as a possible D gene (6 bases). There are 14 residues in the CDR3. Trimming left V 5 bases short and J 2 bases short, with 12 bases between. Germline CDR1 is MNHEY and CDR2 is SVGAGI. The CDR3 DNA is TGTGCCAGCAGTCGGCAGGGGTTCAACTATGGCTACACCTTC. Translation: CASSRQGFNYGYTF.

This rearrangement joins TRBV5-4 to TRBJ2-3; TRBD2 matches at 8 bases. This CDR3 region has 17 residues. V was clipped by 1 base and J by 4 bases; unmatched bases: 11. CDR1 is SGHNT and CDR2 is YYREEE in the germline V gene (reference sequence). The CDR3 DNA sequence: TGTGCCAGCAGCTTGTTTGTCGGGGGGGGCGCCCCAGATACGCAGTATTTT. Translated: CASSLFVGGGAPDTQYF.

This chain uses TRBV6-6 with TRBJ1-1; D may be TRBD1 (5 bases). The CDR3 extends over 15 amino acids. Germline CDR1 is MNHNY and CDR2 is SVGAGI (reference sequence). V lost 2 bases, J lost 7 bases, and 17 bases lay in between. CDR3 amino acids: CASSYRGTANVEAFF. CDR3 DNA: TGTGCCAGCAGTTACCGAGGGACGGCTAACGTTGAAGCTTTCTTT.

This clone was counted only a few times. The V and J genes are TRBV21-1 and TRBJ1-1; the DNA was not used to check the table's D call, TRBD1. TRBV21-1 is flagged as a pseudogene. This CDR3 region has 15 residues. Here the CDR3 DNA reads TGTGCCAGCAGCAAAATTGAGGCAGGGCGGACTGAAGCTTTCTTT. Protein product: CASSKIEAGRTEAFF.

The V call is TRBV7-6, the J call TRBJ2-2; D remains ambiguous. Germline V gene lookup returns CDR1 SGHVS and CDR2 FNYEAQ. The CDR3 is made up of 15 amino acids. Trimming shortened V by 5 bases and J by 2 bases, and 12 bases separated the two germline ends. CDR3 protein: CASSTMNLNTGELFF. The CDR3 DNA sequence: TGTGCCAGCAGCACTATGAATCTTAACACCGGGGAGCTGTTTTTT.

The rearrangement joins TRBV27 to TRBJ2-5; D might be TRBD2 (5 bases). Germline lookup yields CDR1 MNHEY and CDR2 SMNVEV (reference sequence). V dropped 6 bases and J dropped 4 bases, with 21 bases sitting between them. The CDR3 has 16 amino acids. CDR3 in DNA: TGTGCCAGCAGCCTCGGGGTTGGCGTTCCCACAGAGACCCAGTACTTC. Its protein is CASSLGVGVPTETQYF.

This clone turned up a few times. V and J are TRBV6-5 and TRBJ2-4; 9 bases fit TRBD2. This CDR3 contains 13 residues. Germline values: CDR1 MNHEY, CDR2 SVGAGI. The ends lost 4 bases at V and 8 bases at J; junction bases unmatched: 3. CDR3 residues: CASSFASGDIQYF. The CDR3 region has the DNA TGTGCCAGCAGTTTCGCTAGCGGGGACATTCAGTACTTC.

Notes on this clone: One junction end does not reproduce the germline sequence, and a read error may be involved. The CDR3 region is CASSLQDIGTGAINGYTF. CDR3 DNA: TGTGCCAGCTCCCTACAAGATATCGGGACAGGGGCGATAAATGGTTACACCTTC. The chain couples TRBV18 to TRBJ1-2; 10 bases align to TRBD1. This CDR3 has 18 amino acids. The V gene's germline CDR1 is KGHSH and CDR2 LQKENI. Full variable domain (outside the CDR3, taken from reference TRBV18 and TRBJ1-2): NAGVMQNPRHLVRRRGQEARLRCSPMKGHSHVYWYRQLPEEGLKFMVYLQKENIIDESGMPKERFSAEFPKEGPSILRIQQVVRGDSAAYFCASSLQDIGTGAINGYTFGSGTRLTVV.

J is TRBJ1-2 and V is TRBV3-1 (or the pseudogene TRBV3-2); 8 bases agree with TRBD1. CDR1 LGHDT and CDR2 YNNKEL come from the germline V gene (reference sequence). There are 13 residues in the CDR3. V shed 4 bases and J 6 bases; nucleotides not matched to a gene: 4. CDR3 residues: CASSLWTGHGYTF. CDR3 bases: TGTGCCAGCAGCCTCTGGACAGGGCATGGCTACACCTTC.

The rearrangement joins TRBV9 to TRBJ2-5; D gene unclear. Germline V lookup: CDR1 SGDLS, CDR2 YYNGEE. V was pared by 5 bases and J by 4 bases, with 18 bases between. This CDR3 region has 15 residues. CDR3 region: CASSLRGLGPETQYF. The CDR3 DNA sequence: TGTGCCAGCAGTCTCCGCGGTTTGGGCCCAGAGACCCAGTACTTC.

V usage is TRBV30 and J usage is TRBJ2-2; no clear D. There are 12 residues in the CDR3. V shed 3 bases and J shed 1 base, with 3 bases lying between them. Germline V gives CDR1 GTSNPN, CDR2 SVGIG (reference sequence). Here the CDR3 reads CAWRKNTGELFF. The CDR3 bases are TGTGCCTGGAGAAAGAACACCGGGGAGCTGTTTTTT. Variable domain in full (rest from reference TRBV30 and TRBJ2-2): SQTIHQWPATLVQPVGSPLSLECTVEGTSNPNLYWYRQAAGRGLQLLFYSVGIGQISSEVPQNLSASRPQDRQFILSSKKLLLSDSGFYLCAWRKNTGELFFGEGSRLTVL.

The chain has TRBV24-1 and TRBJ2-3; TRBD1 or TRBD2 may be the D gene (5 bases each). CDR1 and CDR2 (germline): KGHDR, SFDVKD. V shed 9 bases and J shed 1 base, with 13 bases lying between them. The CDR3 is made up of 14 amino acids. CDR3 bases: TGTGCCACCGGGGGTCTGGAAGGCACAGATACGCAGTATTTT. It codes for CATGGLEGTDTQYF.

The chain uses TRBV7-9 and TRBJ1-3, with D possibly matching TRBD1 (5 bases). In germline, CDR1 is SEHNR, CDR2 FQNEAQ (reference sequence). The CDR3 is 18 residues long. The V end lost 1 base, the J end lost 0 bases, and 16 bases lay between the germline ends. CDR3 protein: CASSLGARRGDSGNTIYF. CDR3 sequence (DNA): TGTGCCAGCAGCTTAGGGGCCCGGAGAGGGGACTCTGGAAACACCATATATTTT. The entire variable domain, with the rest obtained from reference TRBV7-9 and TRBJ1-3, is as follows: DTGVSQNPRHKITKRGQNVTFRCDPISEHNRLYWYRQTLGQGPEFLTYFQNEAQLEKSRLLSDRFSAERPKGSFSTLEIQRTEQGDSAMYLCASSLGARRGDSGNTIYFGEGSWLTVV.

The chain couples TRBV9 to TRBJ1-3; 7 bases match TRBD1. There are 15 residues in the CDR3. Unmatched junction bases numbered 5, after V lost 0 bases and J lost 5 bases. Germline V gene lookup returns CDR1 SGDLS and CDR2 YYNGEE. CDR3 residues: CASSVDRTGRNTIYF. The CDR3 DNA is TGTGCCAGCAGCGTAGATAGGACAGGAAGAAACACCATATATTTT.